This TCR beta chain stems from a study of cytomegalovirus exposure and HLA in healthy donors. General study results and limits: In a later analysis, HLA-associated beta chains showed higher expansion and lower generation probabilities than comparable chains. The presence/absence work took it that sequencing depth was about the same across donors. V- and J-gene trimming of TCR beta was linked (in a later analysis) to a missense DCLRE1C variant.

Germline V gene lookup returns CDR1 SGDLS and CDR2 YYNGEE. Trimming shortened V by 1 base and J by 0 bases, and 11 bases separated the two germline ends. The CDR3 spans 16 residues. Comment on this clone: Its target is unknown.

The PCR was carried out with 60 Vbeta primers and 13 Jbeta primers. Methods used by the authors: It was a later analysis that counted some 80 million unique TCR beta chains, of which some 10 million were shared. Sequencing used immunoSEQ multiplex PCR; TCRdb keeps in-frame clones, though not all of them. V, J and clone size are those of that table, while D and trimming were read from the DNA. The repertoire includes over 100,000 clones, approximately 60% of them detected once, and about 2.6% sits in the top ten. Sequenced sample: PBMCs. This rearrangement joins TRBV9 to TRBJ1-3; D unresolved. The receptor's source is a woman aged 40 to 55 in good health and CMV-seronegative. The CDR3 DNA reads as TGTGCCAGCAGCGTATTAGAGCCTCTCTCTGGAAACACCATATATTTT. It is translated as CASSVLEPLSGNTIYF. The complete variable domain, with remaining parts taken from reference TRBV9 and TRBJ1-3, reads DSGVTQTPKHLITATGQRVTLRCSPRSGDLSVYWYQQSLDQGLQFLIQYYNGEERAKGNILERFSAQQFPDLHSELNLSSLELGDSALYFCASSVLEPLSGNTIYFGEGSWLTVV.